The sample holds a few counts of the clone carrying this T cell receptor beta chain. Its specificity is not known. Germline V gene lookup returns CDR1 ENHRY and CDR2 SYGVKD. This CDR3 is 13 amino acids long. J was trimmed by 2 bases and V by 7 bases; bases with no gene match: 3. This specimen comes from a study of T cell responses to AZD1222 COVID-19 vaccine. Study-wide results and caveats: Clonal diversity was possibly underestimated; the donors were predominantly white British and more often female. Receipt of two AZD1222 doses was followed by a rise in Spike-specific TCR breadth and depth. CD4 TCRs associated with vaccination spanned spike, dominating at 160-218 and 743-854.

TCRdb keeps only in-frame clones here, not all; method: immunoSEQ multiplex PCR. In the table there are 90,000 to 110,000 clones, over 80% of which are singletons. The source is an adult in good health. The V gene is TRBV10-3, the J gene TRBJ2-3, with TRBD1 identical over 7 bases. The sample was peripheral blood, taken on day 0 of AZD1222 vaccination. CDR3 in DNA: TGTGCCATCACAACAGGGGTCACAGATACGCAGTATTTT. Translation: CAITTGVTDTQYF.